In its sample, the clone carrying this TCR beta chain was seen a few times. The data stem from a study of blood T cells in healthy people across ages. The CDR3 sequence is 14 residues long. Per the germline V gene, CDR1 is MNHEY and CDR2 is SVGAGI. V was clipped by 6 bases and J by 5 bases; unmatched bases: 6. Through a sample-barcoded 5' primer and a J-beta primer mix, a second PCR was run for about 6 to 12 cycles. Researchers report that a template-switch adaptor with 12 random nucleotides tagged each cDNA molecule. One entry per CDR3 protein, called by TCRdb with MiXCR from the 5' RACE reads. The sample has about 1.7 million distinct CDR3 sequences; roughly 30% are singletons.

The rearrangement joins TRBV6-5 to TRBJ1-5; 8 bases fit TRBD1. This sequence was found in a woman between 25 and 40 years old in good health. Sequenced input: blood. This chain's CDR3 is CASRPGGGDQPQHF. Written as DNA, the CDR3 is TGTGCCAGCAGGCCAGGGGGCGGGGATCAGCCCCAGCATTTT.